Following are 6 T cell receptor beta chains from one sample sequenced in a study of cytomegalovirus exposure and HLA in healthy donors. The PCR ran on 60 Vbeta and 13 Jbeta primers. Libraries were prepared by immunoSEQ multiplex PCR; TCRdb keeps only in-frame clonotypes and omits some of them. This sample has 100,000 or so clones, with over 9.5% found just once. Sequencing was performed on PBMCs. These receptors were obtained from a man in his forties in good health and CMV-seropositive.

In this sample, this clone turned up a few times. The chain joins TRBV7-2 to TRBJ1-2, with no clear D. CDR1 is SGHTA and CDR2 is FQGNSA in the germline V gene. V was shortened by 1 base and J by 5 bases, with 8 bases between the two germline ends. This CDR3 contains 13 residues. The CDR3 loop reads CASSLGGGYGYTF. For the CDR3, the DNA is TGTGCCAGCAGCTTAGGCGGCGGGTATGGCTACACCTTC. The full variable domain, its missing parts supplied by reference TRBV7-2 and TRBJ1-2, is GAGVSQSPSNKVTEKGKDVELRCDPISGHTALYWYRQSLGQGLEFLIYFQGNSAPDKSGLPSDRFSAERTGGSVSTLTIQRTQQEDSAVYLCASSLGGGYGYTFGSGTRLTVV.

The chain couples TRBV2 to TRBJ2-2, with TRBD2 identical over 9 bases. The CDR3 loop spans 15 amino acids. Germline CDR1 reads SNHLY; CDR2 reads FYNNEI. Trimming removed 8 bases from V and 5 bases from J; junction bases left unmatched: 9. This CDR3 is CASLGAGGRTGELFF. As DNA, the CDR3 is TGTGCCAGCCTCGGGGCGGGAGGGCGAACCGGGGAGCTGTTTTTT.

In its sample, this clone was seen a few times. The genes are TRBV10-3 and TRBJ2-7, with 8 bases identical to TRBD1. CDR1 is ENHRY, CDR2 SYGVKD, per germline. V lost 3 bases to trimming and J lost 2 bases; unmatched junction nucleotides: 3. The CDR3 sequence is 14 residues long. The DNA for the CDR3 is TGTGCCATCAGTGATAGACAGGGGCCCTACGAGCAGTACTTC. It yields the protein CAISDRQGPYEQYF.

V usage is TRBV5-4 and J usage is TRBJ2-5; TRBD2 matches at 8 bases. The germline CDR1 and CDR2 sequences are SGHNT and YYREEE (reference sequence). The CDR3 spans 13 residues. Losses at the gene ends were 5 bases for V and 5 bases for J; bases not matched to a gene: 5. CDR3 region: CASRDPGGETQYF. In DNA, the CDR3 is TGTGCCAGCAGGGACCCGGGAGGGGAGACCCAGTACTTC.

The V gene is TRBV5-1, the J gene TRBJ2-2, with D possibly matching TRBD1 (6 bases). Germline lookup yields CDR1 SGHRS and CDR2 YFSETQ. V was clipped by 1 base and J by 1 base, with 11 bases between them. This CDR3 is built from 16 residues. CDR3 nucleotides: TGCGCCAGCAGCTTGTCTGGGGGCAGGAACACCGGGGAGCTGTTTTTT. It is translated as CASSLSGGRNTGELFF.

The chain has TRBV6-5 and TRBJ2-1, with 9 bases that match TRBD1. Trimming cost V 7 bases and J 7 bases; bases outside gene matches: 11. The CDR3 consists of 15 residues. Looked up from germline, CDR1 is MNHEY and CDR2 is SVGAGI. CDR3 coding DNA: TGTGCCAGCAAAGTCGGGACAGGGTTTAAGAATGAGCAGTTCTTC. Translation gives CASKVGTGFKNEQFF.